Listed below are T cell receptor beta chains from one sample, sequenced in a study of cytomegalovirus exposure and HLA in healthy donors. Repertoires were generated with immunoSEQ multiplex PCR, while TCRdb's copy carries only in-frame clones and drops some. The data contain about 130,000 clones, around 67% of them singletons. Sequencing input: PBMCs. The receptor source for this set is a woman in her thirties or forties in good health and CMV-seropositive. Each CDR3 is given with its conserved first and last residue. Each record gives: clone size, D gene, J gene, V gene, CDR3 DNA, CDR3 protein. The D gene is left open where the match is weak. Size is omitted from some rows. Given values are once, few, many or a class for expanded clones.

NA	TRBD2	TRBJ2-5	TRBV28	TGTGCCAGCAGTTTCCTGACCCCGGCTAGCGGTCAAGAGACCCAGTACTTC	CASSFLTPASGQETQYF
NA	TRBD2	TRBJ2-5	TRBV5-1	TGCGCCAGCAGCCAGGGGGGACTAGCGGGGTCATGGGAGACCCAGTACTTC	CASSQGGLAGSWETQYF
NA	NA	TRBJ2-3	TRBV6-4	TGTGCCAGCGCCCGAAATCTAGCGACTACAGATACGCAGTATTTT	CASARNLATTDTQYF
NA	TRBD1	TRBJ1-4	TRBV7-8	TGTGCCAGCAGCTTAGCCGGGACAGAGAATGAAAAACTGTTTTTT	CASSLAGTENEKLFF
once	NA	TRBJ2-7	TRBV7-9	TGTGCCAGCAGCTTAGGTCGGACAGACAGTTCCTACGAGCAGTACTTC	CASSLGRTDSSYEQYF
NA	NA	TRBJ2-1	TRBV4-1	TGCGCCAGCAGCCACGGGGACAATGAGCAGTTCTTC	CASSHGDNEQFF
NA	TRBD1	TRBJ1-1	TRBV9	TGTGCCAGCAGCTCGAACAGGGGGCCCAACACTGAAGCTTTCTTT	CASSSNRGPNTEAFF
NA	NA	TRBJ2-1	TRBV6-4	TGTGCCAGCAGTGACTCTGGCACCTCGGGTGAGCAGTTCTTC	CASSDSGTSGEQFF
few	TRBD1	TRBJ1-4	TRBV6-6	TGTGCCAGCAGTCAATCAGGGGGCTCTTGGGAAAAACTGTTTTTT	CASSQSGGSWEKLFF
NA	TRBD1	TRBJ1-2	TRBV7-9	TGTGCCAGCAGCTTAGCCGGGACAGAGCACTATGGCTACACCTTC	CASSLAGTEHYGYTF
NA	NA	TRBJ2-5	TRBV29-1	TGCAGCGTTTCCAATAGCTGGTTGGGGGCAGAGACCCAGTACTTC	CSVSNSWLGAETQYF
few	TRBD2	TRBJ2-3	TRBV6-5	TGTGCCAGCAGTTCGCGGGAGTCATCAGATACGCAGTATTTT	CASSSRESSDTQYF
NA	TRBD2	TRBJ2-1	TRBV28	TGTGCCAGCAGTTTACCCCCCGATACTAGCGGGAGTTCCAATGAGCAGTTCTTC	CASSLPPDTSGSSNEQFF
NA	NA	TRBJ2-4	TRBV9	TGTGCCAGCAGCGCGCGGGAAACCAAAAACATTCAGTACTTC	CASSARETKNIQYF
NA	TRBD2	TRBJ2-1	TRBV6-1	TGTGCCAGCAGGGAAAAGGGACTAGCCTACAATGAGCAGTTCTTC	CASREKGLAYNEQFF
few	NA	TRBJ1-6	TRBV5-4	TGTGCCAGCAGCATGGGACTTTCCAGGGGTAATTCACCCCTCCACTTT	CASSMGLSRGNSPLHF
few	NA	TRBJ2-6	TRBV5-6	TGTGCCAGCAGCTTGACCGGGTCTGGGGCCAACGTCCTGACTTTC	CASSLTGSGANVLTF
NA	TRBD2	TRBJ2-7	TRBV2	TGTGCCAGCAGAGGGGTGGGAGGGTGGTACGAGCAGTACTTC	CASRGVGGWYEQYF
few	TRBD1	TRBJ2-1	TRBV30	TGTGCCTGGGCCCCAGGGGGCTACAATGAGCAGTTCTTC	CAWAPGGYNEQFF
NA	NA	TRBJ2-3	TRBV7-2	TGTGCCAGCAGCTGGGGGCTAAGAGATACGCAGTATTTT	CASSWGLRDTQYF
NA	NA	TRBJ2-5	TRBV2	TGTGCCCTCCGACTCCAAGGCGAGGAGACCCAGTACTTC	CALRLQGEETQYF
once	NA	TRBJ2-7	TRBV4-2	TGTGCCAGCAGCCCACTACGGGAGTCGGCCGAGCAGTACTTC	CASSPLRESAEQYF
few	TRBD2	TRBJ2-1	TRBV6-4	TGTGCCAGCAGTGACTCGAGAGCGGGAGGGGGCAATGAGCAGTTCTTC	CASSDSRAGGGNEQFF
NA	NA	TRBJ1-5	TRBV7-2	TGTGCCAGCAGCGCCGACACCTACCTCAATCAGCCCCAGCATTTT	CASSADTYLNQPQHF
NA	NA	TRBJ1-1	TRBV18	TGTGCCAGCTCACCGGGGGCGGTAAGAGCTTTCTTT	CASSPGAVRAFF
NA	NA	TRBJ1-2	TRBV4-3	TGCGCCAGCAATGGGGGGTCAGCTAACTATGGCTACACCTTC	CASNGGSANYGYTF
NA	NA	TRBJ2-2	TRBV6-6	TGTGCCAGCAGTTATTCACGAGACACCGGGGAGCTGTTTTTT	CASSYSRDTGELFF
NA	TRBD2	TRBJ2-7	TRBV7-2	TGTGCCAGTAGCTTTGGACTAGCGGACTTATACGAGCAGTACTTC	CASSFGLADLYEQYF
NA	NA	TRBJ1-5	TRBV6-5	TGTGCCAGCAGGATGGGGGCGATTGGCAATCAGCCCCAGCATTTT	CASRMGAIGNQPQHF
NA	NA	TRBJ2-5	TRBV18	TGTGCCAGCTCACACAAGGAGACCCAGTACTTC	CASSHKETQYF
NA	TRBD2	TRBJ2-2	TRBV11-2	TGTGCCAGCAGCTTATCGGGGGGCACCGGGGAGCTGTTTTTT	CASSLSGGTGELFF
few	NA	TRBJ2-7	TRBV6-6	TGTGCCAGCAGTGACCAGCGCTACGAGCAGTACTTC	CASSDQRYEQYF
NA	TRBD2	TRBJ2-3	TRBV4-3	TGCGCCAGCAGCCTCCAAGCGGGAGTCAGCACAGATACGCAGTATTTT	CASSLQAGVSTDTQYF
NA	TRBD1	TRBJ1-2	TRBV28	TGTGCCAGCAGTTCAAAACGAGAGACAGGGCGTTTAGTTGGCTACACCTTC	CASSSKRETGRLVGYTF
NA	NA	TRBJ2-2	TRBV9	TGTGCCAGCAGGGAGGGCACCGGGGAGCTGTTTTTT	CASREGTGELFF
NA	NA	TRBJ2-7	TRBV18	TGTGCCAGCTCACCGCCGCCAGGCTACTACGAGCAGTACTTC	CASSPPPGYYEQYF
few	TRBD2	TRBJ2-7	TRBV11-3	TGTGCCAGCAGCTTAATCGATAGCGGGAGCTCCTACGAGCAGTACTTC	CASSLIDSGSSYEQYF
NA	NA	TRBJ1-5	TRBV12-1	TGTGCCAGCAGCACGTCCGGGATCAAGGATCAGCCCCAGCATTTT	CASSTSGIKDQPQHF
NA	NA	TRBJ1-2	TRBV18	TGTGCCAGCTCACCGGCAGGCTTCTACGATGGCTACACCTTC	CASSPAGFYDGYTF
few	NA	TRBJ1-1	TRBV7-9	TGTTCCAGCAGCTTAGCCGGGGGAGCGACTGAAGCTTTCTTT	CSSSLAGGATEAFF
NA	TRBD2	TRBJ2-3	TRBV14	TGTGCCAGCAGCCTACTCGGGGGGAGGACAGATACGCAGTATTTT	CASSLLGGRTDTQYF
NA	NA	TRBJ2-6	TRBV25-1	TGTGCCAGCAGTGCCTTCTCTGGGGCCAACGTCCTGACTTTC	CASSAFSGANVLTF
NA	TRBD2	TRBJ2-5	TRBV12-5	TGTGCTAGTGGTTCGGGTCGTTTAGCGGGCCAAGAGACCCAGTACTTC	CASGSGRLAGQETQYF
NA	TRBD2	TRBJ2-3	TRBV6-4	TGTGCCAGCAGTGACTCCCCTAGCGGGAGGACAGATACGCAGTATTTT	CASSDSPSGRTDTQYF
NA	NA	TRBJ1-1	TRBV6-5	TGTGCCAGCAGAACCGGCGGAGAGAACACTGAAGCTTTCTTT	CASRTGGENTEAFF
NA	TRBD1	TRBJ1-2	TRBV5-6	TGTGCCAGCAGCTACAGGGGGAGCTATGGCTACACCTTC	CASSYRGSYGYTF
NA	TRBD1	TRBJ1-2	TRBV18	TGTGCCAGCTCACCCGGACAGGAGGCAGGCTACACCTTC	CASSPGQEAGYTF
NA	TRBD1	TRBJ1-1	TRBV30	TGTGCCTGGAGTGTACGTGGACAGGGGGCCGATGAAGCTTTCTTT	CAWSVRGQGADEAFF
once	NA	TRBJ2-7	TRBV7-3	TGTGCCAGCAGCTTAAGAGGGGGAGGGACCTACGAGCAGTACTTC	CASSLRGGGTYEQYF